This TCR beta chain stems from a study of blood T cell repertoires in COVID-19 (dated by TCRdb to 2018 to 2021). With respect to the entire study: Samples from collaborators originated in the United States, Italy and Spain and spanned both the acute and convalescent phases of COVID-19. Subjects who had been exposed to COVID-19, were actively infected with it, or had recovered from it provided the deeply sampled blood TCRbeta repertoires that made up the dataset. Samples came from the ongoing ImmuneRACE study (first 160 participants) plus 1,254 subjects from 6 global collaborators. The prospective study material was composed of cDNA or gDNA derived from T cells, B-cell-depleted T cells, or PBMCs. The repertoires were released in a freely available public database meant as a resource for research on the immune response to SARS-CoV-2. Where HLA class I and class II types were available, the types were taken from metadata supplied by the sample provider, not from assay-based typing. A de-identified subject ID, COVID-19 status, age in years and sex were almost always included in the sample metadata. The study at large found these results: How much clinical and demographic metadata was included differed by source and by participant, and the metadata was provided uncurated.

For this clone: The clone's antigen remains unknown. Base qualities are missing; no much larger clone stands one base away.

TCRbeta CDR3 regions were amplified from genomic DNA by means of the immunoSEQ Assay, a bias-controlled multiplex PCR. From the authors' description of their analysis: The number of nucleated cells in each sample was estimated by amplification of reference gene primers within the assay. To quantify the absolute abundance of each unique TCRbeta CDR3 rearrangement, sequence reads were collapsed and filtered. For each sample, productive Simpson clonality was calculated as the square root of Simpson's diversity index across productive rearrangements. The table was pulled from immuneACCESS by TCRdb, which kept in-frame rearrangements only. Such tables lose some clones; where checked, under half of the loss comes from unresolved V genes, and the rest has no known cause. The V and J calls and clone size are taken from that table; D and trimming were inferred from the DNA. This sample gives around 240,000 clones in total; around 83% of them show up just once. The leading ten clones occupy around 6.8% of the sample.

Cut back by 0 bases and 2 bases, the V and J ends lie 9 bases apart. Reading from cysteine to phenylalanine, the CDR3 counts 14 amino acids. Only the CDR3 DNA stays, 42 bases, in frame from base 1. The CDR1 and CDR2 encoded by the germline V gene are SGHRS and YFSETQ. Whole blood was collected in K2EDTA tubes by collaborating institutions according to the institutions' own protocols. Collaborator samples were shipped for TCRbeta analysis as frozen whole blood, isolated PBMCs, or DNA extracted from either sample type. Recombination joined TRBV5-1 with TRBJ2-7; the D gene is not confidently resolved. The source of this sequence is a woman aged 50 to 60 with acute or convalescent COVID-19. The specimen was peripheral blood. The CDR3 here reads CASSLGGEPYEQYF. Read as DNA, the sequence is TGCGCCAGCAGCTTGGGTGGAGAACCCTACGAGCAGTACTTC. The full variable domain, completed from the reference TRBV5-1 and TRBJ2-7 proteins outside the CDR3, reads KAGVTQTPRYLIKTRGQQVTLSCSPISGHRSVSWYQQTPGQGLQFLFEYFSETQRNKGNFPGRFSGRQFSNSRSEMNVSTLELGDSALYLCASSLGGEPYEQYFGPGTRLTVT.